These 23 T cell receptor beta chains were sequenced from one sample in a study of T cells in Graves' hyperthyroidism and ophthalmopathy. What was amplified from RNA transcripts were TCR beta CDR3 regions. HTBI primers were employed in a first-round RT-PCR of the TCR CDR3. A single record per CDR3 protein comes from TCRdb applying MiXCR to the multiplex PCR reads. Of some 650,000 distinct CDR3 sequences listed, approximately 15% were seen once; the top ten hold around 3.5%. Sequences were obtained from blood. The receptor source for this set is a woman between 40 and 50 years old with Graves' ophthalmopathy.

This clonotype appeared many times. The chain joins TRBV6-5 to TRBJ2-3, with 10 positions matching TRBD2. Germline lookup yields CDR1 MNHEY and CDR2 SVGAGI. V was pared by 2 bases and J by 2 bases, with 4 bases of the junction left unmatched. CDR3 size: 16 residues. CDR3 DNA: TGTGCCAGCAGTTACGGTCTAGCGGGGGTCACAGATACGCAGTATTTT. Amino acids: CASSYGLAGVTDTQYF.

This clonotype was detected a few times. This chain joins TRBV15 and TRBJ2-7; no definite D call. Deletions cut 0 bases from V and 5 bases from J, with 8 bases between. This CDR3 is 13 amino acids long. From germline, CDR1 is LNHNV and CDR2 YYDKDF (reference sequence). The CDR3 DNA sequence: TGTGCCACCAGCAGAGACAGGACCCACGAGCAGTACTTC. As protein: CATSRDRTHEQYF.

This clonotype was observed at least ten times. CDR3 coding DNA: TGTGCCAGCAGTTTGGGGACAGGGGTTGGGGAGCTGTTTTTT. It encodes CASSLGTGVGELFF. The chain combines TRBV12-3 or TRBV12-4 with TRBJ2-2, with 10 bases matching TRBD1. J lost 8 bases, V lost 3 bases, and 3 bases had no gene match. The CDR3 extends over 14 amino acids.

This clonotype was recorded a few times. The chain employs TRBV4-1 and TRBJ2-1, with D tentatively TRBD1 (6 bases). Germline CDR1 MGHRA, CDR2 YSYEKL. Trimming removed 0 bases at V and 6 bases at J, with 15 bases between. This CDR3 comprises 16 residues. The CDR3 DNA is TGCGCCAGCAGCCAAGAGGGGGCCCCAGGGGTCAATGAGCAGTTCTTC. It translates to CASSQEGAPGVNEQFF.

Regarding this clonotype: A much larger clonotype is one base distant, so this may be a read error. This rearrangement joins TRBV11-2 to TRBJ2-7; 8 bases map to TRBD1. CDR1 and CDR2 (germline): SGHAT, FQNNGV. This CDR3 comprises 14 residues. Trimming removed 5 bases from V and 5 bases from J; junction bases left unmatched: 8. The CDR3 bases are TGTGCCAGCAGCAATAAGGACAGGGCCCACGAGCAGTACTTC. This gives the protein CASSNKDRAHEQYF. The full variable domain, its missing parts supplied by reference TRBV11-2 and TRBJ2-7, is EAGVAQSPRYKIIEKRQSVAFWCNPISGHATLYWYQQILGQGPKLLIQFQNNGVVDDSQLPKDRFSAERLKGVDSTLKIQPAKLEDSAVYLCASSNKDRAHEQYFGPGTRLTVT.

The sample holds a few counts of this clonotype. The chain recombines TRBV5-5 with TRBJ1-5; D gene ambiguous. CDR3 size: 13 residues. Trimming shortened V by 1 base and J by 5 bases, and 7 bases separated the two germline ends. Germline assignment: CDR1 SGHKS and CDR2 YYEKEE (reference sequence). The chain's CDR3 is CASSLIVDQPQHF. The CDR3 nucleotides read TGTGCCAGCAGCTTGATCGTAGATCAGCCCCAGCATTTT.

This clonotype turned up a few times. This chain uses TRBV6-6 with TRBJ1-6; TRBD1 might be the D (6 bases). Germline V gene data show CDR1 as MNHNY and CDR2 as SVGAGI (reference sequence). Deletions cut 2 bases from V and 7 bases from J, with 12 bases between. CDR3 length: 15 residues. The CDR3 nucleotides read TGTGCCAGCAGTTACATGTGGGGGGCGAATTCACCCCTCCACTTT. It specifies CASSYMWGANSPLHF.

The gene calls are TRBV20-1 and TRBJ2-3, with 11 bases aligning to TRBD1. The germline CDR1 and CDR2 sequences are DFQATT and SNEGSKA (reference sequence). V dropped 3 bases and J dropped 0; count of bases not matched to a gene: 14. The CDR3 length is 19 residues. The CDR3 reads CSARAIHGQGASSTDTQYF. The CDR3 bases are TGCAGTGCTAGGGCGATACACGGACAGGGGGCCTCTAGCACAGATACGCAGTATTTT.

This clonotype has only a few counts. This clone may be a read error of a much larger clone one base away. CDR3 in amino acids: CAGSQGGGHQPQHF. DNA of the CDR3: TGTGCCGGCAGCCAAGGTGGCGGCCATCAGCCCCAGCATTTT. The chain is built from TRBV7-9 and TRBJ1-5; D uncertain. Germline CDR1 SEHNR, CDR2 FQNEAQ (reference sequence). CDR3 size: 14 residues.

The rearrangement uses TRBV29-1 and TRBJ2-1; tentative D call: TRBD1 (6 bases). The length of the CDR3 is 16 residues. Deletions cut 8 bases from V and 0 bases from J, with 20 bases between. The germline V gene encodes CDR1 SQVTM and CDR2 ANQGSEA. Written as DNA, the CDR3 is TGCAGCTTGGGGGCAAACGAAGGGAGCTCCTACAATGAGCAGTTCTTC. It specifies CSLGANEGSSYNEQFF.

This chain joins TRBV28 and TRBJ2-7, with a tentative D call TRBD1 (6 bases). CDR3 size: 14 residues. Germline V CDR1 and CDR2: MDHEN, SYDVKM. V was pared by 7 bases and J by 3 bases, with 16 bases between. CDR3 coding DNA: TGTGCCAGCAAAAAACAAGGGACAAGCTACGAGCAGTACTTC. Encoded protein: CASKKQGTSYEQYF.

This clonotype came up many times. The J gene is TRBJ2-3, the V gene TRBV28; possibly TRBD1 or TRBD2 for D (5 bases each). Trimming pared 1 base from V and 2 bases from J, leaving 10 bases between. The CDR3 length is 15 residues. CDR1 and CDR2 from the germline V gene are MDHEN and SYDVKM. CDR3 protein: CASSLSGPHTDTQYF. In nucleotides, the CDR3 is TGTGCCAGCAGTTTATCGGGACCACACACAGATACGCAGTATTTT.

The chain combines TRBV10-3 with TRBJ1-1; D gene uncertain. Germline-derived CDR1 and CDR2 are ENHRY and SYGVKD. CDR3 length equals 12 residues. Between the trimmed V and J ends, which lost 4 bases and 12 bases, there was a span of 15 bases. CDR3 DNA sequence: TGTGCCATCAGTGCACCGATGGATGGATCTTTCTTT. Its translation is CAISAPMDGSFF.

This clonotype was observed at least ten times. The rearrangement links TRBV6-1 to TRBJ2-1; 12 positions match TRBD2. The length of the CDR3 is 16 residues. With 7 bases clipped from V and 6 bases from J, the junction kept 10 bases outside the gene matches. Germline lookup yields CDR1 MNHNS and CDR2 SASEGT. CDR3 sequence (DNA): TGTGCCAGCACCCGACTAGCGGGAGAGGTTTCCAATGAGCAGTTCTTC. Residues: CASTRLAGEVSNEQFF.

There are a few counts of this clonotype. The rearrangement joins TRBV14 to TRBJ2-1; 9 nucleotides align to TRBD2. Germline V lookup: CDR1 SGHDN, CDR2 FVKESK. The CDR3 is 15 residues long. The junction had 6 bases not matched to a gene; V was cut back by 0 bases and J by 9 bases. This CDR3 is CASSQDIAREGEQFF. As DNA, the CDR3 is TGTGCCAGCAGCCAAGATATCGCGCGGGAGGGTGAGCAGTTCTTC.

This chain links TRBV7-9 with TRBJ2-1, with D unclear. Germline CDR1 SEHNR, CDR2 FQNEAQ (reference sequence). Trimming removed 8 bases from V and 12 bases from J, with 14 bases in between. This CDR3 spans 11 amino acids. The CDR3 coding sequence is TGTGCCAGCCGATCGGATTTTTGGCAGTTCTTC. Translating gives CASRSDFWQFF.

About this clonotype itself: A much larger clone is a single base away; this may be a read error. CDR3 amino acids: CASSGTGVQPQHF. In DNA form, the CDR3 reads TGTGCCAGCAGTGGGACAGGGGTTCAGCCCCAGCATTTT. This sequence joins TRBV12-3 or TRBV12-4 and TRBJ1-5; 10 bases match TRBD1. CDR3 size: 13 residues. Trimming at V came to 5 bases and at J to 6 bases, leaving 1 base not matched to a gene.

This clonotype has a handful of counts. The chain joins TRBV19 to TRBJ2-1; the D is unclear. Germline values: CDR1 LNHDA, CDR2 SQIVND (reference sequence). V was pared by 3 bases and J by 4 bases, with 4 bases between. The CDR3 has 12 amino acids. The CDR3 is CASSMWYNEQFF. For the CDR3, the DNA is TGTGCCAGTAGTATGTGGTACAATGAGCAGTTCTTC.

The chain couples TRBV28 to TRBJ1-2; 8 bases line up with TRBD1. The V and J ends lost 5 bases and 7 bases, in that order; junction bases with no gene match: 6. This CDR3 is 13 amino acids long. The germline gives CDR1 MDHEN, CDR2 SYDVKM. CDR3 in amino acids: CASSLQGAIGYTF. The CDR3 DNA follows: TGTGCCAGCAGTCTCCAGGGGGCGATTGGCTACACCTTC.

The sample holds a few counts of this clonotype. The V gene is TRBV7-9, the J gene TRBJ2-1; TRBD1 matches at 9 bases. Germline-derived CDR1 and CDR2 are SEHNR and FQNEAQ (reference sequence). This CDR3 has 17 amino acids. The J segment lost 2 bases and the V segment lost 6 bases, leaving 11 bases of the junction unmatched. CDR3 coding DNA: TGTGCCAGCAGAAAACTGGGGGGGACAGGGACCTACAATGAGCAGTTCTTC. It specifies CASRKLGGTGTYNEQFF.

The table lists this clonotype with many counts. The chain has TRBV18 and TRBJ2-5; no clear D. Trimming removed 3 bases at V and 11 bases at J, with 16 bases between. CDR1 and CDR2 (germline): KGHSH, LQKENI. The CDR3 is 13 amino acids. The CDR3 nucleotides read TGTGCCAGCTCACCTACAGCGTCAGCCATACAGTACTTC. Protein: CASSPTASAIQYF.

This clonotype was recorded only once. The chain has TRBV6-1 and TRBJ2-5; no clear D gene. V was pared by 7 bases and J by 5 bases, with 14 bases between. This CDR3 has 13 residues. Germline CDR1 MNHNS, CDR2 SASEGT. This chain's CDR3 is CASTLDLTETQYF. Written as DNA, the CDR3 is TGTGCCAGCACTCTAGACCTGACGGAGACCCAGTACTTC.

The CDR3 here is CATSDSPGQGNGYTF. As DNA, the CDR3 is TGTGCCACCAGTGATTCTCCGGGACAGGGTAATGGCTACACCTTC. V gene TRBV24-1 combines with J gene TRBJ1-2; 9 bases are shared with TRBD1. The CDR3 is 15 residues long. CDR1 is KGHDR and CDR2 is SFDVKD in the germline V gene. The V gene end was trimmed by 2 bases and the J gene end by 6 bases; junction bases not matched to a gene: 6.